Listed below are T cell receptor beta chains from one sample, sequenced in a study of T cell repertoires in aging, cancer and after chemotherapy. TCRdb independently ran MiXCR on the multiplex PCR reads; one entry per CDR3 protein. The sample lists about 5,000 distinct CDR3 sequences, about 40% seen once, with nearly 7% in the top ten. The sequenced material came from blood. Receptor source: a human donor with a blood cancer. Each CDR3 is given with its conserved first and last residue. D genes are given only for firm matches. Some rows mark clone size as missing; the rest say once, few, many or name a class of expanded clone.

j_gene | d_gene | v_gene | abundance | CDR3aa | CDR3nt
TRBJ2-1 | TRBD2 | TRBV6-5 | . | CASSLTSGDYNEQFF | TGTGCCAGCAGCTTGACTAGCGGGGACTACAATGAGCAGTTCTTC
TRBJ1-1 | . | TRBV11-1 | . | CASSAILNTEAFF | TGTGCCAGCAGCGCAATATTGAACACTGAAGCTTTCTTT
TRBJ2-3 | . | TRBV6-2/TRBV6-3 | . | CASRPIEPTSSQYF | TGTGCCAGCAGGCCCATAGAACCGACCTCATCCCAGTATTTT
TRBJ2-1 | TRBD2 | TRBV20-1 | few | CSARATASGKYNEQFF | TGCAGTGCTAGAGCCACGGCTAGCGGGAAGTACAATGAGCAGTTCTTC
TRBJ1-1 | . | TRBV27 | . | CASSFGTEAFF | TGTGCCAGCAGTTTTGGGACTGAAGCTTTCTTT
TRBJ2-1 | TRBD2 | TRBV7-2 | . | CASSPGLAGGTYNEQFF | TGTGCCAGCAGCCCCGGACTAGCGGGAGGTACCTACAATGAGCAGTTCTTC
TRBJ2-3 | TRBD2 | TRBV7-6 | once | CASSVRRTSGYTDTQYF | TGTGCCAGCAGCGTTAGAAGGACTAGCGGGTACACAGATACGCAGTATTTT
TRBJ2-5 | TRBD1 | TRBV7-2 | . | CASSPSGTGAFETQYF | TGTGCCAGCAGCCCCTCGGGGACAGGGGCTTTTGAGACCCAGTACTTC
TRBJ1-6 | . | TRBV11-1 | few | CASRETWGSPLHF | TGTGCCAGCAGGGAAACTTGGGGTTCACCCCTCCACTTT
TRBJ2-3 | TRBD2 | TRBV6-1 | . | CASRVTSGSTDTQYF | TGTGCCAGCAGGGTGACTAGCGGGAGCACAGATACGCAGTATTTT
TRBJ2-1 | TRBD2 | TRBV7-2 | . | CASSPRAGGPRNEQFF | TGTGCCAGCAGCCCTCGGGCGGGGGGGCCTCGCAATGAGCAGTTCTTC
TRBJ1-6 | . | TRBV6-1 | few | CASSRQIYNSPLHF | TGTGCCAGCAGCAGACAGATTTATAATTCACCCCTCCACTTT
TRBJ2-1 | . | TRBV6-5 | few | CASSDESNEQFF | TGTGCCAGCAGTGATGAGAGCAATGAGCAGTTCTTC
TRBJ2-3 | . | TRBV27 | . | CASSLVGTDTQYF | TGTGCCAGCAGTTTAGTAGGCACAGATACGCAGTATTTT
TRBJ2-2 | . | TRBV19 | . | CASSIGHRRGELFF | TGTGCCAGTAGTATAGGACACAGAAGGGGGGAGCTGTTTTTT
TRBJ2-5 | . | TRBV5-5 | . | CASSLVRGETQYF | TGTGCCAGCAGCTTGGTCAGAGGAGAGACCCAGTACTTC
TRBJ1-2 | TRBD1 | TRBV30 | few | CAWSGGRTGGNGYTF | TGTGCCTGGAGTGGAGGTCGGACAGGGGGCAATGGCTACACCTTC
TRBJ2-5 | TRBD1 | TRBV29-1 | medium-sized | CSVEDRQGPETQYF | TGCAGCGTTGAAGATCGACAGGGCCCGGAGACCCAGTACTTC
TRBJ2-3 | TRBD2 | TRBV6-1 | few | CASRRTSGGTDTQYF | TGTGCCAGCAGACGGACTAGCGGGGGCACAGATACGCAGTATTTT
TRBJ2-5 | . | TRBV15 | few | CATSRGDSGPGWAQYF | TGTGCCACCAGCAGAGGCGATTCAGGGCCGGGGTGGGCCCAGTACTTC
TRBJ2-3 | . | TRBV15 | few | CATSRPEGSGSTDTQYF | TGTGCCACCAGCAGACCCGAGGGGAGCGGGAGCACAGATACGCAGTATTTT
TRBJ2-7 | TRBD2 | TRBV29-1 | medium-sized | CSVGAGGTYEQYF | TGCAGCGTTGGAGCGGGAGGAACCTACGAGCAGTACTTC
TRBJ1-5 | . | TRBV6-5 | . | CASSYSPFHPQHF | TGTGCCAGCAGTTACAGCCCCTTTCATCCCCAGCATTTT
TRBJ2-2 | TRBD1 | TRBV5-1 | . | CASSLPTGGFPGELFF | TGCGCCAGCAGCTTACCGACAGGGGGCTTTCCCGGGGAGCTGTTTTTT
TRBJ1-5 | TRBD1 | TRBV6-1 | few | CASSPTGGSNQPQHF | TGTGCCAGCAGTCCGACAGGGGGTAGCAATCAGCCCCAGCATTTT
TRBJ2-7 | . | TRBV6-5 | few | CASSYDRFNYEQYF | TGTGCCAGCAGTTACGACAGATTTAACTACGAGCAGTACTTC
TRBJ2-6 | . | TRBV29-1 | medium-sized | CSVEGSGANVLTF | TGCAGCGTTGAGGGGTCAGGGGCCAACGTCCTGACTTTC
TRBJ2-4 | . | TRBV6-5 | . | CASSSRTRAGNIQYF | TGTGCCAGCAGTTCCCGGACGAGGGCGGGCAACATTCAGTACTTC
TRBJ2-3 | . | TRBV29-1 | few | CSTSGRDGTDTQYF | TGCAGCACGAGCGGCCGGGACGGGACAGATACGCAGTATTTT
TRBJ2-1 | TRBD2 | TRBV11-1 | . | CASSLLGTSGIGEQFF | TGTGCCAGCAGCCTCCTCGGGACTAGCGGGATCGGTGAGCAGTTCTTC
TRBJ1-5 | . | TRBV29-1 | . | CSVGASNQPQHF | TGCAGCGTTGGGGCAAGCAATCAGCCCCAGCATTTT
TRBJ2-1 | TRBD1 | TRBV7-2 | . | CASSNRQGANEQFF | TGTGCCAGCAGCAATCGACAGGGGGCAAATGAGCAGTTCTTC
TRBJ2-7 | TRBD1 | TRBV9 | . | CASSTRQGSYEQYF | TGTGCCAGCAGCACTAGACAGGGCTCCTACGAGCAGTACTTC
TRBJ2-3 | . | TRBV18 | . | CASSPPTASPDTQYF | TGTGCCAGCTCACCACCGACCGCCAGCCCAGATACGCAGTATTTT
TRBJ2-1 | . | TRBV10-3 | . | CAISESNQNEQFF | TGTGCCATCAGTGAGTCGAATCAAAATGAGCAGTTCTTC
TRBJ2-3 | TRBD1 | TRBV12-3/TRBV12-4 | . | CASGPQGAADTQYF | TGTGCTAGTGGACCTCAGGGGGCAGCAGATACGCAGTATTTT
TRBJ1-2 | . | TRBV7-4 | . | CASSLGQGLNYGYTF | TGTGCCAGCAGCTTAGGGCAGGGTCTGAACTATGGCTACACCTTC
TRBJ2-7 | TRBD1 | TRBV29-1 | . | CSSKTGDEQYF | TGCAGCTCAAAGACAGGGGACGAGCAGTACTTC
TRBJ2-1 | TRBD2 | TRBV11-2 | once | CASSLDISGRYNEQFF | TGTGCCAGCAGCTTAGATATTAGCGGGCGGTACAATGAGCAGTTCTTC
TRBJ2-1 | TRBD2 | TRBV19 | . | CASSIRAGVNEQFF | TGTGCCAGTAGTATAAGAGCGGGAGTCAATGAGCAGTTCTTC
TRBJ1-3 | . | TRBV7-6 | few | CASSEQAGSSGNTIYF | TGTGCCAGCAGCGAGCAGGCAGGGAGCTCTGGAAACACCATATATTTT
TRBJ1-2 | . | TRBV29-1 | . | CSVVRPNYGYTF | TGCAGCGTGGTTCGCCCGAACTATGGCTACACCTTC
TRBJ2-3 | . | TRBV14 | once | CASSQDWARANTQYF | TGTGCCAGCAGCCAAGATTGGGCCCGGGCGAATACGCAGTATTTT
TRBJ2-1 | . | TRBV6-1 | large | CASSEGAWQFF | TGTGCCAGCAGTGAAGGGGCCTGGCAGTTCTTC
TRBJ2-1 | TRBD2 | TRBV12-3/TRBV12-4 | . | CASNLAGGYNEQFF | TGTGCCAGCAACCTAGCGGGAGGTTACAATGAGCAGTTCTTC
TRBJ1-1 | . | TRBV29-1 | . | CSVRRWNTEAFF | TGCAGCGTTCGAAGGTGGAACACTGAAGCTTTCTTT
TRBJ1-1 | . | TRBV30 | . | CAWSEGTRNTEAFF | TGTGCCTGGAGTGAAGGGACGCGGAACACTGAAGCTTTCTTT
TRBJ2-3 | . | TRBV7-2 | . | CASSLTSRATDTQYF | TGTGCCAGCAGCTTAACTAGCCGAGCTACAGATACGCAGTATTTT
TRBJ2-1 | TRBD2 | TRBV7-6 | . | CASSPWTSGGRDEQFF | TGTGCCAGCAGTCCCTGGACTAGCGGGGGAAGGGATGAGCAGTTCTTC
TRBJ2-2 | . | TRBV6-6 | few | CASSGQRYTGELFF | TGTGCCAGCAGTGGACAGAGGTACACCGGGGAGCTGTTTTTT
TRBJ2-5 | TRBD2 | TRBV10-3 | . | CAMYLTSGMSETQYF | TGTGCCATGTATTTGACTAGCGGGATGTCGGAGACCCAGTACTTC